This is a list of T cell receptor beta chains from one sample in a study of T cell repertoires in cytomegalovirus infection. TCRdb ran MiXCR on the reads and lists one entry per CDR3 protein. The sample consists of about 140,000 distinct CDR3 sequences, roughly 6% of them appearing once. The sample taken for sequencing was PBMCs. The source is a human donor in good health (CMV status not recorded). Some clones in this sample may be carry-over from other donors' samples. Each CDR3 is given with its conserved first and last residue. The D gene is left open where the match is weak. Part of the rows lack a size; the others show once, few, many or a class for expanded clones.

d_call: TRBD2; clone_size: many; j_call: TRBJ2-7; v_call: TRBV7-2; cdr3_aa: CASTLLGGSSYEQYF; cdr3_nt: TGTGCCAGCACTCTACTCGGGGGGAGCTCCTACGAGCAGTACTTC
d_call: -; clone_size: -; j_call: TRBJ2-1; v_call: TRBV5-4; cdr3_aa: CASSLGGYYNEQFF; cdr3_nt: TGTGCCAGCAGCTTGGGCGGTTACTACAATGAGCAGTTCTTC
d_call: -; clone_size: many; j_call: TRBJ2-1; v_call: TRBV7-9; cdr3_aa: CASSPSGGNNEQFF; cdr3_nt: TGTGCCAGCAGCCCTAGTGGGGGGAACAATGAGCAGTTCTTC
d_call: -; clone_size: -; j_call: TRBJ2-1; v_call: TRBV7-9; cdr3_aa: CASSLEASRDEQFF; cdr3_nt: TGTGCCAGCAGCTTAGAGGCGAGCCGGGATGAGCAGTTCTTC
d_call: -; clone_size: few; j_call: TRBJ2-3; v_call: TRBV10-3; cdr3_aa: CAISEGAGTQYF; cdr3_nt: TGTGCCATCAGTGAGGGGGCAGGTACGCAGTATTTT
d_call: TRBD1; clone_size: many; j_call: TRBJ1-5; v_call: TRBV6-2/TRBV6-3; cdr3_aa: CASSSGQGAINQPQHF; cdr3_nt: TGTGCCAGCAGTTCCGGACAGGGGGCTATCAATCAGCCCCAGCATTTT
d_call: -; clone_size: many; j_call: TRBJ2-1; v_call: TRBV7-2; cdr3_aa: CASSLDWVNEQFF; cdr3_nt: TGTGCCAGCAGCTTAGACTGGGTTAATGAGCAGTTCTTC
d_call: TRBD2; clone_size: many; j_call: TRBJ2-3; v_call: TRBV20-1; cdr3_aa: CSAGGGSTDTQYF; cdr3_nt: TGCAGTGCTGGGGGGGGGAGCACAGATACGCAGTATTTT
d_call: TRBD1; clone_size: many; j_call: TRBJ1-1; v_call: TRBV4-3; cdr3_aa: CASSQGQGNTEAFF; cdr3_nt: TGCGCCAGCAGCCAGGGACAGGGAAACACTGAAGCTTTCTTT
d_call: -; clone_size: many; j_call: TRBJ1-1; v_call: TRBV10-3; cdr3_aa: CATAGRENTEAFF; cdr3_nt: TGTGCCACCGCAGGCAGGGAGAACACTGAAGCTTTCTTT
d_call: TRBD1; clone_size: many; j_call: TRBJ1-1; v_call: TRBV20-1; cdr3_aa: CSATYRGLNTEAFF; cdr3_nt: TGCAGTGCTACCTACAGGGGGCTGAACACTGAAGCTTTCTTT
d_call: TRBD1; clone_size: many; j_call: TRBJ1-4; v_call: TRBV7-2; cdr3_aa: CASSPGQATNEKLFF; cdr3_nt: TGTGCCAGCAGCCCGGGACAGGCAACTAATGAAAAACTGTTTTTT
d_call: TRBD1; clone_size: many; j_call: TRBJ1-1; v_call: TRBV4-2; cdr3_aa: CASSQAVPGQRINTEAFF; cdr3_nt: TGTGCCAGCAGCCAGGCTGTCCCGGGACAGAGAATAAACACTGAAGCTTTCTTT
d_call: -; clone_size: -; j_call: TRBJ2-3; v_call: TRBV2; cdr3_aa: CASSEAAATSWTGNLGLTDTQYF; cdr3_nt: TGTGCCAGCAGTGAAGCGGCCGCCACCTCGTGGACCGGTAATTTGGGGCTCACAGATACGCAGTATTTT
d_call: -; clone_size: -; j_call: TRBJ1-2; v_call: TRBV7-6; cdr3_aa: CASSLGRAGARGYTF; cdr3_nt: TGTGCCAGCAGCTTAGGGAGAGCCGGGGCTAGGGGCTACACCTTC
d_call: -; clone_size: few; j_call: TRBJ2-2; v_call: TRBV30; cdr3_aa: CAWSVRGAAGELFF; cdr3_nt: TGTGCCTGGAGTGTAAGAGGGGCTGCCGGGGAGCTGTTTTTT
d_call: -; clone_size: many; j_call: TRBJ1-1; v_call: TRBV7-2; cdr3_aa: CASSLVGTKNTEAFF; cdr3_nt: TGTGCCAGCAGCTTAGTAGGGACAAAGAACACTGAAGCTTTCTTT
d_call: -; clone_size: -; j_call: TRBJ2-7; v_call: TRBV6-1; cdr3_aa: CASPGVGRYEQYF; cdr3_nt: TGTGCCAGTCCGGGGGTAGGGAGGTACGAGCAGTACTTC
d_call: -; clone_size: many; j_call: TRBJ2-1; v_call: TRBV7-3; cdr3_aa: CASSFGGGVVVDEQFF; cdr3_nt: TGTGCCAGCAGCTTCGGAGGGGGCGTCGTTGTAGATGAGCAGTTCTTC
d_call: -; clone_size: -; j_call: TRBJ1-1; v_call: TRBV6-2/TRBV6-3; cdr3_aa: CASSYGRGNTEASF; cdr3_nt: TGTGCCAGCAGTTACGGCAGGGGCAACACTGAAGCTTCCTTT
d_call: TRBD2; clone_size: few; j_call: TRBJ2-5; v_call: TRBV2; cdr3_aa: CASSESGGGAQETQYF; cdr3_nt: TGTGCCAGCAGTGAATCGGGCGGGGGGGCGCAGGAGACCCAGTACTTC
d_call: -; clone_size: many; j_call: TRBJ1-2; v_call: TRBV7-2; cdr3_aa: CASSLFQTNYGYTF; cdr3_nt: TGTGCCAGCAGCCTTTTCCAGACTAACTATGGCTACACCTTC
d_call: -; clone_size: few; j_call: TRBJ1-5; v_call: TRBV19; cdr3_aa: CASSIAGGQPQHF; cdr3_nt: TGTGCCAGTAGTATCGCTGGAGGACAGCCCCAGCATTTT
d_call: -; clone_size: many; j_call: TRBJ1-2; v_call: TRBV12-3/TRBV12-4; cdr3_aa: CATTGRNYGYTF; cdr3_nt: TGTGCCACTACGGGACGGAACTATGGCTACACCTTC
d_call: -; clone_size: -; j_call: TRBJ2-7; v_call: TRBV4-1; cdr3_aa: CASSQAPGRGSYEQYF; cdr3_nt: TGCGCCAGCAGCCAGGCCCCGGGACGGGGGTCCTACGAGCAGTACTTC
d_call: TRBD2; clone_size: many; j_call: TRBJ2-1; v_call: TRBV4-1; cdr3_aa: CASSQEGRTSSYNEQFF; cdr3_nt: TGCGCCAGCAGCCAAGAAGGCAGGACTAGCTCCTACAATGAGCAGTTCTTC
d_call: TRBD2; clone_size: few; j_call: TRBJ2-5; v_call: TRBV7-2; cdr3_aa: CASSISGGQETQYF; cdr3_nt: TGTGCCAGCAGTATTAGCGGGGGGCAAGAGACCCAGTACTTC
d_call: -; clone_size: many; j_call: TRBJ2-7; v_call: TRBV12-5; cdr3_aa: CASGLGLPEREQYF; cdr3_nt: TGTGCTAGTGGTTTGGGACTGCCCGAGAGGGAGCAGTACTTC
d_call: TRBD2; clone_size: -; j_call: TRBJ2-1; v_call: TRBV9; cdr3_aa: CASSVVPAGTYNEQFF; cdr3_nt: TGTGCCAGCAGCGTAGTCCCAGCGGGGACCTACAATGAGCAGTTCTTC
d_call: TRBD1; clone_size: many; j_call: TRBJ2-7; v_call: TRBV7-9; cdr3_aa: CASSVTGTGAYEQYF; cdr3_nt: TGTGCCAGCAGCGTCACCGGGACAGGGGCCTACGAGCAGTACTTC
d_call: -; clone_size: -; j_call: TRBJ2-5; v_call: TRBV19; cdr3_aa: CASSGGLWETQYF; cdr3_nt: TGTGCCAGTAGTGGGGGGTTGTGGGAGACCCAGTACTTC
d_call: -; clone_size: few; j_call: TRBJ1-2; v_call: TRBV7-4; cdr3_aa: CASSLDLFGYTF; cdr3_nt: TGTGCCAGCAGCTTAGATTTGTTTGGCTACACCTTC
d_call: TRBD1; clone_size: few; j_call: TRBJ1-1; v_call: TRBV20-1; cdr3_aa: CSATGTGGMNTEAFF; cdr3_nt: TGCAGTGCTACCGGGACAGGGGGTATGAACACTGAAGCTTTCTTT
d_call: TRBD1; clone_size: few; j_call: TRBJ2-3; v_call: TRBV20-1; cdr3_aa: CSAYRGYTDTQYF; cdr3_nt: TGCAGTGCGTACAGGGGATACACAGATACGCAGTATTTT
d_call: -; clone_size: many; j_call: TRBJ2-2; v_call: TRBV7-8; cdr3_aa: CASSLVGPGFGLFF; cdr3_nt: TGTGCCAGCAGCTTAGTGGGTCCAGGGTTTGGGCTGTTTTTT
d_call: -; clone_size: many; j_call: TRBJ2-5; v_call: TRBV7-6; cdr3_aa: CASSPTVGKETQYF; cdr3_nt: TGTGCCAGCAGCCCCACGGTCGGAAAAGAGACCCAGTACTTC
d_call: -; clone_size: many; j_call: TRBJ2-7; v_call: TRBV5-4; cdr3_aa: CASSLGLVSVYEQYF; cdr3_nt: TGTGCCAGCAGCTTAGGGCTAGTATCAGTCTACGAGCAGTACTTC